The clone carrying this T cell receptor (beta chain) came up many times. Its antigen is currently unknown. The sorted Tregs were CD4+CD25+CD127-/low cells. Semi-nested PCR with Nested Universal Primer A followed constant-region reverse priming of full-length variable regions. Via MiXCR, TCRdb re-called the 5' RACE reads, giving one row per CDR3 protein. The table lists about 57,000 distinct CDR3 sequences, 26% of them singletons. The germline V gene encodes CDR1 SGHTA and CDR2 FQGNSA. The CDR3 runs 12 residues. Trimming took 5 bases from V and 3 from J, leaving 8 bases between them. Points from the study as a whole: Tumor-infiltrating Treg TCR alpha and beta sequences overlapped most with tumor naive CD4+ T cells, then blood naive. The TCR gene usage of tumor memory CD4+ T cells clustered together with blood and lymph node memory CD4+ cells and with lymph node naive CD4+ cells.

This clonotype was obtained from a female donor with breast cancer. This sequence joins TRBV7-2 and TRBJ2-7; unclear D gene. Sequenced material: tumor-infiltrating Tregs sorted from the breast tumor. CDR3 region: CASSKDDYEQYF. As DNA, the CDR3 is TGTGCCAGCAGCAAAGACGACTACGAGCAGTACTTC.